What follows describes a single T cell receptor beta chain. Its antigen remains unidentified. Produced via immunoSEQ multiplex PCR; TCRdb's table is partial and in-frame only. The sample carries roughly 11,000 clones, about 90% recorded once. These data come from a study of regulatory dendritic cells for organ transplantation. Study results and limitations: Of resting T cell subsets, memory CD8+ had the most alloreactive clonotypes. Naive T cells showed high diversity, memory cells less, memory CD8+ least.

CFSE-labeled sorted T cells met regulatory or mature dendritic cells for approximately 5 days. CD4+ or CD8+ T cells were sorted as naive CD45RA+ or memory CD45RO+. This CDR3 has 15 residues. CDR1 MNHEY and CDR2 SVGAGI come from the germline V gene. V shed 6 bases and J shed 4 bases, with 18 bases lying between them. This receptor was identified in a human donor in good health. Sequences were obtained from naive CD8+ T cells from blood cultured with dendritic cells. Noted subset: CD45RA+ naive T cells. This chain connects TRBV6-5 to TRBJ2-5; D is perhaps TRBD1 (6 bases). The CDR3 loop reads CASRHTGQSGETQYF. CDR3 in DNA: TGTGCCAGCAGACACACGGGACAATCGGGAGAGACCCAGTACTTC.